This T cell receptor beta chain comes out of a study of metastatic and nonmetastatic thyroid tumors (dated by TCRdb to 2018 to 2020). In the study overall: Repertoires were compared across peripheral blood and tumor or nodule tissue samples from malignant and benign thyroid patients. The investigation overall reported the following: In both blood and tumor samples, malignant tumors were reported to have significantly higher TCR beta diversity than benign nodules.

In its sample, this clone was seen a few times. The target of this receptor is not known. No base-level quality is on record; no much larger clone is a single base apart. The library was generated by PCR. The sequencer was an Illumina HiSeq 4000. High-throughput sequencing was used to profile the TCR beta-chain CDR3 region of each patient. Per the original workflow: Drawing on CDR3 differences between clinicopathological groups, the researchers built a classifier meant to tell apart patients with distant-metastatic papillary thyroid cancer. The Shannon index was used to assess repertoire diversity, and the Morisita-Horn index was used to assess tumor-blood repertoire similarity. The public reads were quality trimmed at Q25 with fastp and then assembled into clones with MiXCR by TCRdb, keeping productive beta chains. TCRdb, rather than the study authors, made the V and J calls. The sample table shows approximately 38,000 clones, and 26% are seen once. Around 9.6% of the sample belongs to the ten largest clones.

The cysteine opens and the phenylalanine closes a CDR3 of 18 amino acids. The CDR3 DNA has 54 bases and is translated from base 1. V trim: 5 bases; J trim: 6 bases; unmatched bases: 12. None of the patients had been given any treatment before thyroid surgery. Patient clinical samples collected from about 2011 to 2018 were retrospectively analysed using T-cell receptor beta sequencing. The sequence is built from TRBV12-3 or TRBV12-4 and TRBJ2-1, with TRBD2 matching 14 junction bases. Sequences were obtained from blood. The clonotype was recovered from a female donor with papillary thyroid cancer or a benign thyroid nodule (not recorded which). Some clones in this sample may be carry-over from other donors' samples. At the DNA level, the sequence is TGTGCCAGCAGTCCGGGACTAGCGGGAGACTCCGTGGGCAATGAGCAGTTCTTC. Its protein reads: CASSPGLAGDSVGNEQFF.